This T cell receptor (beta chain) was obtained from a study of identical twins. Notes on the study in general: Abundant beta clonotypes from cord blood bore fewer insertions; memory repertoires lacked this pattern.

The authors used template switching to add a universal primer site and gave cDNA unique molecular identifiers. TCRdb independently ran MiXCR on the 5' RACE reads; one entry per CDR3 protein. The sample yields approximately 260,000 distinct CDR3 sequences, over 13% seen once. Notes on this clonotype: Its target is not known.

The CDR3 spans 12 residues. Germline CDR1 is WSHSY and CDR2 is SAAADI. The germline V and J ends were trimmed by 7 bases and 3 bases, with 9 bases remaining between them. The sequence was collected from a woman aged 18-30 years in good health. Sample: memory (CD45RO+) T cells sorted from blood. J is TRBJ1-2 and V is TRBV10-2, with D perhaps matching TRBD1 (5 bases). The CDR3 sequence is CASTMGDYGYTF. DNA for the CDR3: TGCGCCAGCACGATGGGGGACTATGGCTACACCTTC.